The T cell receptor (beta chain) under discussion was sequenced for a study of blood T cell repertoires in COVID-19. The table came from immunoSEQ multiplex PCR; TCRdb's copy has only in-frame clones and leaves some out. In the table there are around 60,000 clones, roughly three quarters of which are singletons. This CDR3 is built from 14 residues. Germline V gives CDR1 MNHEY, CDR2 SVGAGI. V gave up 6 bases and J gave up 2 bases, with 14 bases separating them. This TCR came from a human donor in a cohort sampled during active COVID-19. Sequenced sample: peripheral blood. V and J are TRBV6-5 and TRBJ2-7; perhaps TRBD2 as D (6 bases). Here the CDR3 DNA reads TGTGCCAGCAGCTTGGGACGGGGGACCTACGAGCAGTACTTC. It is translated as CASSLGRGTYEQYF.